This T cell receptor (beta chain) stems from a study of shared clonotypes between healthy human individuals. Overall study: CD4 naive and memory got three plates each, CD8 naive two, CD8 memory one. General study findings and limits: A handful of donors shared around 5% of their naive CD4 clonotypes. Memory subsets had estimated richness that was generally smaller than that of naive subsets.

Germline CDR1 reads LGHNA; CDR2 reads YSLEER. The V segment lost 8 bases and the J segment 2 bases; nucleotides outside the gene matches: 7. CDR3 size: 14 residues. The data were produced by immunoSEQ multiplex PCR, yet TCRdb's version contains in-frame clones alone and is incomplete. The data hold 2 million or so clones, with about 95% observed a single time. With respect to this clone: As yet, its antigen is unknown.

The chain employs TRBV4-3 and TRBJ1-2, with 8 nucleotides matching TRBD1. This TCR was recovered from a man between 18 and 29 years old in good health. The material sequenced was naive CD4+ T cells sorted from blood. Regarding subset: CD45RA+ positively selected. Here the CDR3 DNA reads TGCGCCAGCTCAGGACAGGGCCTGAACTATGGCTACACCTTC. Protein: CASSGQGLNYGYTF.